The clone carrying this T cell receptor (beta chain) occurred a few times. These data come from a study of T-cell memory formation after mild COVID-19. The germline CDR1 and CDR2 sequences are LNHDA and SQIVND (reference sequence). Trimming stripped 10 bases from V and 0 bases from J, with 6 bases between. The CDR3 runs 11 residues. TCRdb re-derived calls from the 5' RACE reads in MiXCR, one entry per CDR3 protein. The data contain 200,000 to 300,000 distinct CDR3 sequences, 8.5% to 9.5% of them singletons. Sequencing was performed on PBMCs or a T cell subset sorted from them (not recorded which). V is TRBV19 and J is TRBJ1-1; D gene unclear. This TCR was sampled from a man between 18 and 29 years old who had mild COVID-19 (a few samples of this study predate the infection). Cell type and time point are not known. CDR3: CAIAMNTEAFF. CDR3 in DNA: TGTGCCATAGCCATGAACACTGAAGCTTTCTTT.